Listed below are T cell receptor beta chains from one sample, sequenced in a study of T cell responses to AZD1222 COVID-19 vaccine. Method: immunoSEQ multiplex PCR; TCRdb's copy keeps in-frame clones and lacks some. In the table there are under 200,000 clones, just over 90% of which are singletons. Specimen: peripheral blood, collected on day 0 of AZD1222 vaccination. The receptors were sampled from an adult in good health. Both conserved end residues are part of each CDR3. D genes are given only for firm matches. Clone size, where shown, is once, few, many, or a class for clones that have expanded.

abundance	v_gene	d_gene	j_gene	CDR3aa	CDR3nt
.	TRBV5-5	.	TRBJ1-6	CASSLVPGLGSPLHF	TGTGCCAGCAGCTTGGTACCAGGGCTGGGTTCACCCCTCCACTTT
.	TRBV5-1	.	TRBJ1-1	CASSSLGQGAEAFF	TGCGCCAGCAGCTCGCTCGGCCAAGGAGCTGAAGCTTTCTTT
.	TRBV6-6	TRBD1	TRBJ2-1	CASSYHTDRNEQFF	TGTGCCAGCAGTTACCACACGGACAGGAATGAGCAGTTCTTC
.	TRBV6-4	TRBD1	TRBJ1-2	CASRTLPGGDYGYTF	TGTGCCAGCAGGACCCTACCAGGGGGAGACTATGGCTACACCTTC
.	TRBV13	.	TRBJ2-5	CASSPGNIETQYF	TGTGCCAGCAGCCCCGGGAACATAGAGACCCAGTACTTC
.	TRBV6-2/TRBV6-3	.	TRBJ2-7	CASSYGQTYEQYF	TGTGCCAGCAGTTACGGGCAAACCTACGAGCAGTACTTC
.	TRBV5-1	TRBD2	TRBJ2-7	CASSLGASGDYYEQYF	TGCGCCAGCAGCTTGGGAGCTAGCGGGGATTACTACGAGCAGTACTTC
.	TRBV4-1	.	TRBJ1-1	CASSREQVRNTEAFF	TGCGCCAGCAGCCGGGAACAGGTCCGAAACACTGAAGCTTTCTTT
.	TRBV18	TRBD1	TRBJ2-5	CASSPQGAALGETQYF	TGTGCCAGCTCACCACAGGGGGCGGCTCTAGGAGAGACCCAGTACTTC
.	TRBV7-2	.	TRBJ1-1	CASSLAPRYEAFF	TGTGCCAGCAGCTTAGCGCCCCGTTACGAAGCTTTCTTT
once	TRBV18	.	TRBJ2-5	CASSPTGQETQYF	TGTGCCAGCTCACCGACAGGACAAGAGACCCAGTACTTC
.	TRBV6-2/TRBV6-3	TRBD2	TRBJ2-7	CASSHRLASYEQYF	TGTGCCAGCAGCCACAGACTAGCATCGTACGAGCAGTACTTC
.	TRBV6-5	TRBD2	TRBJ2-7	CASSYSGLAGPYEQYF	TGTGCCAGCAGTTACTCTGGACTAGCGGGTCCCTACGAGCAGTACTTC
.	TRBV28	.	TRBJ2-1	CASSLTNSYNEQFF	TGTGCCAGCAGTTTGACCAACTCCTACAATGAGCAGTTCTTC
.	TRBV7-8	.	TRBJ2-3	CASRKHRKPTISTDTQYF	TGTGCCAGCAGAAAACACAGAAAACCGACGATTAGCACAGATACGCAGTATTTT
.	TRBV19	TRBD2	TRBJ2-1	CASSDPGTRYNEQFF	TGTGCCAGTAGTGACCCCGGGACTAGATACAATGAGCAGTTCTTC
.	TRBV18	.	TRBJ1-1	CASSPFVDPNTEAFF	TGTGCCAGCTCACCATTTGTGGACCCGAACACTGAAGCTTTCTTT
.	TRBV5-5	TRBD1	TRBJ2-2	CASSLVGQGFTGELFF	TGTGCCAGCAGCTTGGTCGGACAGGGCTTCACCGGGGAGCTGTTTTTT
once	TRBV5-6	TRBD2	TRBJ2-7	CASSLAGGRRNEQYF	TGTGCCAGCAGCTTGGCGGGGGGGCGCAGGAACGAGCAGTACTTC
.	TRBV10-3	TRBD2	TRBJ2-7	CAISVTSGGGYEQYF	TGTGCCATCAGTGTGACTAGCGGGGGGGGCTACGAGCAGTACTTC
.	TRBV15	.	TRBJ2-7	CATSRGATPSYEQYF	TGTGCCACCAGCAGAGGGGCAACTCCTTCCTACGAGCAGTACTTC
.	TRBV29-1	.	TRBJ2-5	CSVVNSQETQYF	TGCAGCGTTGTGAACAGTCAAGAGACCCAGTACTTC
.	TRBV2	TRBD1	TRBJ2-7	CAGHRDRGNEQYF	TGTGCCGGCCACCGGGACAGGGGGAACGAGCAGTACTTC
.	TRBV19	TRBD1	TRBJ1-2	CASSPRTGDNGYTF	TGTGCCAGTAGTCCGCGGACAGGGGACAATGGCTACACCTTC
.	TRBV4-1	TRBD1	TRBJ1-1	CASSQSGTGGSANTEAFF	TGCGCCAGCAGCCAATCCGGGACAGGGGGCTCAGCGAACACTGAAGCTTTCTTT
.	TRBV5-1	TRBD1	TRBJ2-3	CASSWTGEDTQYF	TGCGCCAGCAGCTGGACAGGTGAAGATACGCAGTATTTT
.	TRBV28	TRBD1	TRBJ2-7	CASSYHLGQGGYEQYF	TGTGCCAGCAGTTATCACCTGGGACAGGGAGGATACGAGCAGTACTTC
.	TRBV24-1	TRBD2	TRBJ2-1	CATSDTRTSGRATEQFF	TGTGCCACCAGTGATACAAGAACTAGCGGGAGGGCCACAGAGCAGTTCTTC
few	TRBV9	.	TRBJ1-4	CASSVGVNEKLFF	TGTGCCAGCAGCGTAGGAGTAAATGAAAAACTGTTTTTT
.	TRBV4-2	.	TRBJ2-7	CASSVGGSSYEQYF	TGTGCCAGCAGCGTCGGAGGGAGCTCCTACGAGCAGTACTTC
once	TRBV5-6	.	TRBJ2-7	CASSGDGEYEQYF	TGTGCCAGCAGCGGAGACGGAGAATACGAGCAGTACTTC
.	TRBV19	TRBD1	TRBJ1-6	CASIRDRGHNSPLHF	TGTGCCAGTATCCGGGACAGGGGCCATAATTCACCCCTCCACTTT
.	TRBV19	.	TRBJ2-4	CASSISRTKNIQYF	TGTGCCAGTAGTATTTCCCGGACCAAAAACATTCAGTACTTC
few	TRBV29-1	.	TRBJ1-1	CSGQQMNTEAFF	TGCAGCGGCCAACAGATGAACACTGAAGCTTTCTTT
.	TRBV10-1	.	TRBJ1-5	CASSEWGDQPQHF	TGCGCCAGCAGTGAGTGGGGGGATCAGCCCCAGCATTTT
.	TRBV19	.	TRBJ2-7	CASSIGGRGYEQYF	TGTGCCAGTAGTATCGGAGGGAGAGGCTACGAGCAGTACTTC
.	TRBV3-1/TRBV3-2	.	TRBJ2-1	CASSQGNNEQFF	TGTGCCAGCAGCCAAGGGAACAATGAGCAGTTCTTC
.	TRBV19	TRBD1	TRBJ2-7	CASSIGRGPSYEQYF	TGTGCCAGTAGTATAGGCAGGGGGCCCTCCTACGAGCAGTACTTC
.	TRBV7-9	.	TRBJ1-1	CASRSGYTEAFF	TGTGCCAGCAGATCCGGATACACTGAAGCTTTCTTT
.	TRBV4-1	.	TRBJ1-2	CASSRGEVFSVGGYGYTF	TGCGCCAGCAGCCGCGGGGAAGTCTTTTCCGTGGGTGGCTATGGCTACACCTTC
.	TRBV9	TRBD2	TRBJ2-2	CASSVVSREAGELFF	TGTGCCAGCAGCGTAGTTTCTCGGGAGGCCGGGGAGCTGTTTTTT
.	TRBV3-1/TRBV3-2	.	TRBJ2-3	CASSQYSADTQYF	TGTGCCAGCAGCCAATACAGCGCAGATACGCAGTATTTT
.	TRBV14	.	TRBJ1-2	CASSQDLWGASGYTF	TGTGCCAGCAGCCAAGATCTTTGGGGCGCAAGCGGCTACACCTTC
.	TRBV5-4	TRBD2	TRBJ2-2	CASSLTPGLADTGELFF	TGTGCCAGCAGCTTGACACCGGGACTAGCGGACACCGGGGAGCTGTTTTTT
.	TRBV9	.	TRBJ2-5	CASSPQTGDGTQYF	TGTGCCAGCAGCCCCCAGACAGGCGACGGGACCCAGTACTTC
few	TRBV4-3	TRBD1	TRBJ2-2	CASSPRTGGRLIGELFF	TGCGCCAGCAGCCCCCGGACAGGGGGCCGGTTAATCGGGGAGCTGTTTTTT
.	TRBV12-3/TRBV12-4	.	TRBJ1-3	CASAGTNGNTIYF	TGTGCCAGCGCGGGGACTAATGGAAACACCATATATTTT
.	TRBV18	.	TRBJ1-2	CASSPSQDYGYTF	TGTGCCAGCTCACCATCCCAGGACTATGGCTACACCTTC
many	TRBV6-4	TRBD1	TRBJ1-1	CASSSGTGSPEAFF	TGTGCCAGCAGTTCCGGGACAGGGTCCCCTGAAGCTTTCTTT